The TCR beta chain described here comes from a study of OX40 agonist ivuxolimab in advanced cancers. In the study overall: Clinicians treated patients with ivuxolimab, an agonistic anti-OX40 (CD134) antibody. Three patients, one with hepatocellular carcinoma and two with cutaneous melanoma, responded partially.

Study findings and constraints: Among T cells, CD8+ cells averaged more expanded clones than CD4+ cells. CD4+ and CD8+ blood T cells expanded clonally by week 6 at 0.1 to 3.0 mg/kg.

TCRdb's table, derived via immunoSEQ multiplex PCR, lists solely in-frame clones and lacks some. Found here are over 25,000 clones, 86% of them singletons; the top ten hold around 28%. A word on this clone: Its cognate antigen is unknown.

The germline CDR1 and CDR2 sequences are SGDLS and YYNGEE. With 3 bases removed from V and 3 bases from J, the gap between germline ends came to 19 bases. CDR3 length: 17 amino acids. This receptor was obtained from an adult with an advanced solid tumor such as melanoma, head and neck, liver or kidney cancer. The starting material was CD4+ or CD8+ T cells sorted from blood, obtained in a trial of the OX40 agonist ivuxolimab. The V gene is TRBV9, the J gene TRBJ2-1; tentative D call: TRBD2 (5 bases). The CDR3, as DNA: TGTGCCAGCAGCGGGACGCCCCAGCGGCCTAACTACAATGAGCAGTTCTTC. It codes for CASSGTPQRPNYNEQFF.